These 2 T cell receptor beta chains share one sample of origin, sequenced in a study of cytomegalovirus exposure and HLA in healthy donors. Researchers ran the PCR with 60 Vbeta and 13 Jbeta primers. The method was immunoSEQ multiplex PCR; TCRdb's version includes in-frame clones alone and lacks a portion of them. The data hold approximately 140,000 clones, with 60% to 85% observed a single time. Source material: PBMCs. Every receptor here comes from a man aged 45 to 65 in good health and CMV-seropositive.

The genes are TRBV13 and TRBJ2-5; 10 nucleotides match TRBD2. In germline, CDR1 is PRHDT, CDR2 FYEKMQ (reference sequence). The CDR3 runs 12 residues. J gave up 5 bases and V 8 bases, and 2 bases lay outside the gene matches. CDR3 sequence reads: CASGAGGETQYF. The DNA for the CDR3 is TGTGCCAGCGGAGCGGGAGGGGAGACCCAGTACTTC. Full variable domain (missing parts from reference TRBV13 and TRBJ2-5): AAGVIQSPRHLIKEKRETATLKCYPIPRHDTVYWYQQGPGQDPQFLISFYEKMQSDKGSIPDRFSAQQFSDYHSELNMSSLELGDSALYFCASGAGGETQYFGPGTRLLVL.

This clone has a single count. This chain links TRBV27 with TRBJ1-2; 9 bases are shared with TRBD1. V lost 1 base and J lost 5; bases outside the gene matches: 5. CDR3 size: 15 residues. The germline V gene encodes CDR1 MNHEY and CDR2 SMNVEV (reference sequence). Here the CDR3 DNA reads TGTGCCAGCAGTTTATTTTACAGGGGGCCGTATGGCTACACCTTC. Translation: CASSLFYRGPYGYTF.